This TCR beta chain emerged from a study of human T cells and chemical hapten exposure. Noted time point: patch test 1, 2 weeks after DPC sensitization. Treatment: therapeutic diphenylcyclopropenone sensitization with weekly scalp DPC. The V gene lost 4 bases and the J gene lost 2 bases, with 16 bases spanning the gap. Germline V gives CDR1 SGHAT, CDR2 FQNNGV. This CDR3 is 16 amino acids long. TCRdb called the RACE reads again in MiXCR, with one record for every CDR3 protein. The sample has roughly 82,000 distinct CDR3 sequences, 12% seen once. Sequences were derived from whole blood, sampled in connection with sensitization to the hapten diphenylcyclopropenone (DPC). The chain has TRBV11-2 and TRBJ2-3; D uncertain. The sequence came from a woman aged 55-69 years with alopecia areata. Some clones in this sample may be carry-over from other donors' samples. The CDR3 region has the DNA TGTGCCAGCAGCTCAAAAAGGACGGAAAACACAGATACGCAGTATTTT. Translated: CASSSKRTENTDTQYF.